The next 18 T cell receptor beta chains were all read from a single sample in a study of human T cells and chemical hapten exposure. One entry per CDR3 protein, called by TCRdb with MiXCR from the RACE reads. The repertoire consists of 250,000 to 300,000 distinct CDR3 sequences, with approximately 8% occurring once and the leading ten covering 0.9% to 1.5%. The time point: pre-sensitization, week 0. This sample's treatment: therapeutic diphenylcyclopropenone sensitization with weekly scalp DPC. Sequenced here: whole blood, sampled in connection with sensitization to the hapten diphenylcyclopropenone (DPC). The receptor set was obtained from a man aged 18 to 29 with alopecia areata. Some clones in this sample may be carry-over from other donors' samples.

This clonotype was recorded a few times. V gene TRBV5-1 combines with J gene TRBJ2-3; possible D gene TRBD2, 5 bases. Per germline, CDR1 SGHRS and CDR2 YFSETQ. V lost 2 bases and J 6 bases, leaving 10 bases between the germline ends. The length of the CDR3 is 13 residues. CDR3 protein: CASSFSGSDTQYF. The CDR3 DNA is TGCGCCAGCAGCTTTTCGGGGTCGGATACGCAGTATTTT.

V is TRBV5-1 and J is TRBJ2-2, with TRBD1 identical over 8 bases. CDR3 size: 15 residues. Germline values: CDR1 SGHRS, CDR2 YFSETQ. V was pared by 4 bases and J by 4 bases, with 6 bases of the junction left unmatched. The CDR3 here is CASSVGTGGTGELFF. The CDR3 DNA is TGCGCCAGCAGCGTTGGTACAGGGGGCACCGGGGAGCTGTTTTTT.

This clonotype has a handful of counts. The rearrangement uses TRBV28 and TRBJ2-7; tentative D call: TRBD1 (7 bases). This CDR3 comprises 15 residues. The germline V gene encodes CDR1 MDHEN and CDR2 SYDVKM. The V end lost 5 bases, the J end lost 0 bases, and 14 bases lay between the germline ends. The CDR3 nucleotides read TGTGCCAGCAGTCCGCGGGGACAGAGCTCCTACGAGCAGTACTTC. This gives the protein CASSPRGQSSYEQYF.

This chain connects TRBV12-3 or TRBV12-4 to TRBJ2-3; D is unresolved. Trimming removed 2 bases at V and 3 bases at J, with 12 bases between. This CDR3 is 15 amino acids long. The CDR3 region is CASSLRRPQTDTQYF. In nucleotides, the CDR3 is TGTGCCAGCAGTTTAAGAAGGCCGCAAACAGATACGCAGTATTTT.

This clonotype was seen at least ten times. The gene calls are TRBV7-9 and TRBJ2-7; D assignment may be TRBD1 or TRBD2 (5 bases each). V lost 1 base and J 5 bases, leaving 15 bases between the germline ends. The CDR3 has 15 residues. CDR1 is SEHNR, CDR2 FQNEAQ, per germline (reference sequence). The CDR3 DNA reads TGTGCCAGCAGCTTAGGGCTGGGGGTTAGCCACGAGCAGTACTTC. It codes for CASSLGLGVSHEQYF. Variable domain in full (rest from reference TRBV7-9 and TRBJ2-7): DTGVSQNPRHKITKRGQNVTFRCDPISEHNRLYWYRQTLGQGPEFLTYFQNEAQLEKSRLLSDRFSAERPKGSFSTLEIQRTEQGDSAMYLCASSLGLGVSHEQYFGPGTRLTVT.

As concerns this clonotype: Possible read error: a much larger clone is one base away. CDR3 sequence: CVSTFGLQGGGSAEAFF. CDR3 DNA sequence: TGTGTCAGCACCTTCGGACTACAGGGAGGGGGAAGCGCTGAAGCTTTCTTT. V gene TRBV12-3 or TRBV12-4 combines with J gene TRBJ1-1; D may be TRBD1 (6 bases). CDR3 size: 17 residues.

The chain combines TRBV20-1 with TRBJ2-7; perhaps TRBD1 as D (5 bases). Trimming shortened V by 2 bases and J by 3 bases, and 20 bases separated the two germline ends. The CDR3 totals 16 residues. CDR1 and CDR2 from the germline V gene are DFQATT and SNEGSKA (reference sequence). Here the CDR3 DNA reads TGCAGTGCTAGATCGGAATACAGGAAATTTTACTACGAGCAGTACTTC. Translating gives CSARSEYRKFYYEQYF.

There are many counts of this clonotype. The chain is built from TRBV4-3 and TRBJ2-2, with 14 bases lining up with TRBD2. Germline CDR1 reads LGHNA; CDR2 reads YSLEER. The V gene end was trimmed by 4 bases and the J gene end by 6 bases; junction bases not matched to a gene: 1. This CDR3 is 15 amino acids long. The CDR3 DNA sequence: TGCGCCAGCAGCCCGACTAGCGGGGGGGCCGGGGAGCTGTTTTTT. Encoded protein: CASSPTSGGAGELFF.

This clonotype was recorded at least ten times. The chain joins TRBV5-1 to TRBJ2-3, with 10 bases matching TRBD2. The CDR3 length is 20 residues. V lost 0 bases, J lost 2 bases, and 15 bases stayed unmatched. CDR1 SGHRS and CDR2 YFSETQ come from the germline V gene. CDR3 nucleotide sequence: TGCGCCAGCAGCTTGGAGCAGCTAGCGGGGGAGCTCGGATCCACAGATACGCAGTATTTT. Amino acids: CASSLEQLAGELGSTDTQYF.

The V and J genes are TRBV10-3 and TRBJ2-7, with D hard to call. V lost 0 bases and J 2 bases, leaving 8 bases between the germline ends. CDR3 length: 14 residues. Germline CDR1 ENHRY, CDR2 SYGVKD. The CDR3 reads CAISESERAYEQYF. The CDR3 region has the DNA TGTGCCATCAGTGAGTCGGAAAGGGCCTACGAGCAGTACTTC.

The chain uses TRBV20-1 and TRBJ2-5, with 9 bases aligning to TRBD2. The CDR3 contains 15 residues. The V gene's germline CDR1 is DFQATT and CDR2 SNEGSKA (reference sequence). The ends lost 3 bases at V and 2 bases at J; junction bases unmatched: 7. CDR3 region: CSASRLAGRQETQYF. As DNA, the CDR3 is TGCAGTGCTAGTAGGCTAGCGGGGAGGCAAGAGACCCAGTACTTC.

The chain joins TRBV20-1 to TRBJ1-3, with D possibly matching TRBD1 (5 bases). The V and J ends lost 5 bases and 1 base respectively, with 12 bases between them. The germline CDR1 and CDR2 sequences are DFQATT and SNEGSKA (reference sequence). This CDR3 is built from 14 residues. Here the CDR3 DNA reads TGCAGTGCTTTGCATTGGGGGTCTGGAAACACCATATATTTT. Protein: CSALHWGSGNTIYF.

This clonotype has more than one count but fewer than ten. This chain connects TRBV12-3 or TRBV12-4 to TRBJ2-7; TRBD1 matches 12 bases. This CDR3 spans 15 amino acids. V lost 3 bases and J lost 5; bases outside the gene matches: 5. Here the CDR3 DNA reads TGTGCCAGCAGTTTCGCCGGGACAGGGGGCAACGAGCAGTACTTC. Its protein is CASSFAGTGGNEQYF.

This clonotype has just a few counts. V and J are TRBV11-2 and TRBJ2-1; no firm D call. Germline V gene sequence: CDR1 SGHAT, CDR2 FQNNGV. The ends were cut back, 2 bases at V and 10 bases at J, with 9 bases in the middle. The CDR3 runs to 12 residues. The CDR3 nucleotides are TGTGCCAGCAGCTTATTTACCGGCGAGCAGTTCTTC. It translates to CASSLFTGEQFF.

This clonotype turned up a few times. This chain connects TRBV7-9 to TRBJ2-2, with 11 bases fitting TRBD1. V was pared by 6 bases and J by 6 bases, with 9 bases of the junction left unmatched. The CDR3 sequence is 16 residues long. Germline-derived CDR1 and CDR2 are SEHNR and FQNEAQ (reference sequence). CDR3 in DNA: TGTGCCAGCAGATCCTCCGGGACAGGGGGTGCCGGGGAGCTGTTTTTT. Translating gives CASRSSGTGGAGELFF. The full variable domain, in which reference TRBV7-9 and TRBJ2-2 provide the parts outside the CDR3, is DTGVSQNPRHKITKRGQNVTFRCDPISEHNRLYWYRQTLGQGPEFLTYFQNEAQLEKSRLLSDRFSAERPKGSFSTLEIQRTEQGDSAMYLCASRSSGTGGAGELFFGEGSRLTVL.

The chain couples TRBV2 to TRBJ1-4; the D gene is possibly TRBD1 (6 bases). Germline-derived CDR1 and CDR2 are SNHLY and FYNNEI. CDR3 length: 12 amino acids. Trimming cost V 6 bases and J 7 bases, with 9 bases left between them. In DNA form, the CDR3 reads TGTGCCAGCAGGCGGGACATTGAAAAACTGTTTTTT. This gives the protein CASRRDIEKLFF.

The V gene is TRBV9, the J gene TRBJ2-2; 8 nucleotides match TRBD1. Germline loops: CDR1 SGDLS, CDR2 YYNGEE. J was trimmed by 4 bases and V by 3 bases; bases with no gene match: 8. The CDR3 covers 16 residues. CDR3 sequence (DNA): TGTGCCAGCAGCGGTCAGGGGGCTATGGCCACCGGGGAGCTGTTTTTT. This sequence encodes CASSGQGAMATGELFF. The variable domain in full, with the rest retrieved from reference TRBV9 and TRBJ2-2, is DSGVTQTPKHLITATGQRVTLRCSPRSGDLSVYWYQQSLDQGLQFLIQYYNGEERAKGNILERFSAQQFPDLHSELNLSSLELGDSALYFCASSGQGAMATGELFFGEGSRLTVL.

This clonotype was detected only a few times. This chain connects TRBV4-3 to TRBJ1-4, with a weak D call TRBD1 (6 bases). The CDR3 extends over 15 amino acids. CDR1 is LGHNA, CDR2 YSLEER, per germline. Trimming left V 0 bases short and J 6 bases short, with 11 bases between. Here the CDR3 reads CASSQDRGGDEKLFF. The CDR3 nucleotides read TGCGCCAGCAGCCAAGATCGAGGGGGGGATGAAAAACTGTTTTTT.